The T cell receptor (beta chain) under discussion was sequenced for a study of CD8+ T cells in alopecia areata. Germline CDR1 and CDR2: KGHSH and LQKENI. CDR3 size: 15 residues. The V and J ends lost 5 bases and 3 bases respectively, with 16 bases between them. Peripheral blood and lesional scalp punch biopsies were taken from alopecia areata patients. Study results and limitations: Lesional scalp, notably in alopecia totalis/universalis, had clonality above that of normal scalp. Among the cells sequenced in scalp samples are also the resident alphabeta T cells of normal skin.

About this clone: Antigen: not known.

cDNA prepared by RNA extraction and subsequent reverse transcription served as the template for sequencing. Libraries were prepared by immunoSEQ multiplex PCR; TCRdb keeps only in-frame clonotypes and omits some of them. The repertoire consists of 13,000 or so clones, with roughly 56% occurring once and the leading ten covering 10% to 15%. The chain links TRBV18 to TRBJ1-1; no reliable D call. Sequencing was done on a sample of skin. The receptor comes from a human donor with alopecia areata. The CDR3 is CASSSSNRRHTEAFF. Here the CDR3 DNA reads TGTGCCAGCTCATCGTCGAACCGGCGGCACACTGAAGCTTTCTTT.